A single sample is the source of the 15 T cell receptor beta chains below, sequenced in a study of molecular identifiers for immune sequencing clone quantification. Using its own MiXCR run on the PCR reads, TCRdb lists one record per CDR3 protein. The sample has about 500,000 distinct CDR3 sequences, 20% to 25% seen once. Sequencing was performed on naive CD8+ T cells from blood, with Jurkat cell RNA spiked in. Stated subset: FACS-sorted CD8+CD4-CCR7+CD45RA+ naive T cells. The receptor set was obtained from a human donor in good health. Some libraries in this study had Jurkat cell RNA spiked in.

This clonotype was recorded at least ten times. CDR3: CASSQGGAEYEQYF. The CDR3 DNA reads TGTGCCAGCAGCCAGGGGGGGGCCGAATACGAGCAGTACTTC. The chain links TRBV2 to TRBJ2-7; D possibly uses TRBD1 or TRBD2 (7 bases each). The germline V gene encodes CDR1 SNHLY and CDR2 FYNNEI. V lost 6 bases and J 4 bases, leaving 16 bases between the germline ends. The CDR3 extends over 14 amino acids.

Many counts were recorded for this clonotype. This chain connects TRBV6-2 or TRBV6-3 to TRBJ2-3; 7 bases map to TRBD1. Trimming removed 7 bases from V and 3 bases from J; junction bases left unmatched: 13. The CDR3 sequence is 16 residues long. CDR1 MNHEY and CDR2 SVGEGT come from the germline V gene. CDR3 nucleotide sequence: TGTGCCAGCACCCTACTCCCCGGGACAGATACAGATACGCAGTATTTT. Translating it yields CASTLLPGTDTDTQYF.

In this sample, this clonotype turned up many times. The chain combines TRBV9 with TRBJ2-3; D is ambiguous. CDR3 length: 16 amino acids. Germline loops: CDR1 SGDLS, CDR2 YYNGEE. Trimming cost V 4 bases and J 0 bases, with 15 bases left between them. The CDR3 reads CASSPGRATSTDTQYF. CDR3 DNA: TGTGCCAGCAGCCCGGGTAGGGCCACTAGCACAGATACGCAGTATTTT.

This clonotype was observed many times. The chain combines TRBV7-6 with TRBJ1-1, with unresolved D. The V gene's germline CDR1 is SGHVS and CDR2 FNYEAQ. With 1 base removed from V and 4 bases from J, the gap between germline ends came to 7 bases. This CDR3 contains 13 residues. In DNA form, the CDR3 reads TGTGCCAGCAGCTTAGGCAAGGTCACTGAAGCTTTCTTT. The encoded protein is CASSLGKVTEAFF.

This chain connects TRBV4-3 to TRBJ2-7; TRBD1 aligns across 8 bases. The CDR3 is made up of 15 amino acids. CDR1 and CDR2 (germline): LGHNA, YSLEER. V lost 2 bases and J lost 3; bases outside the gene matches: 6. As DNA, the CDR3 is TGCGCCAGCAGCCAAATTTGGACAGGGAGCTACGAGCAGTACTTC. It encodes CASSQIWTGSYEQYF.

Here the CDR3 DNA reads TGCAGTGCTAGAGATTGGGTAGCGGGATCCTACGAGCAGTACTTC. This gives the protein CSARDWVAGSYEQYF. The chain combines TRBV20-1 with TRBJ2-7; 8 positions agree with TRBD2. Germline V lookup: CDR1 DFQATT, CDR2 SNEGSKA (reference sequence). The CDR3 is 15 amino acids. V dropped 0 bases and J dropped 1; count of bases not matched to a gene: 5.

The sample holds one count of this clonotype. A much larger clonotype is one base distant, so this may be a read error. The chain is built from TRBV4-1 and TRBJ1-1; D unresolved. V gave up 7 bases and J gave up 2 bases, with 14 bases separating them. The CDR3 length is 14 residues. CDR1 is MGHRA and CDR2 is YSYEKL in the germline V gene. The CDR3 loop reads CASNHTGRNTEAFF. For the CDR3, the DNA is TGCGCCAGCAACCACACCGGGAGAAACACTGAAGCTTTCTTT.

The chain is built from TRBV12-3 or TRBV12-4 and TRBJ2-7; the D gene could be TRBD1 or TRBD2 (5 bases each). V was cut by 3 bases and J by 4 bases, with 13 bases left in between. CDR3 length equals 14 residues. CDR3: CASSLGPLDYEQYF. The CDR3 DNA reads TGTGCCAGCAGTTTGGGACCGCTTGATTACGAGCAGTACTTC.

Many counts were recorded for this clonotype. The chain is built from TRBV29-1 and TRBJ2-7; no definite D call. The CDR3 spans 10 residues. The germline CDR1 and CDR2 sequences are SQVTM and ANQGSEA. V was trimmed by 4 bases and J by 7 bases, leaving 8 bases between them. This CDR3 is CSVVSGEQYF. In DNA, the CDR3 is TGCAGCGTTGTTTCCGGGGAGCAGTACTTC.

The table lists this clonotype with a few counts. The chain has TRBV20-1 and TRBJ1-3; D gene unclear. V was trimmed by 0 bases and J by 2 bases, leaving 8 bases between them. This CDR3 region has 14 residues. Germline CDR1 DFQATT, CDR2 SNEGSKA (reference sequence). CDR3 nucleotide sequence: TGCAGTGCTAGAGATTTGCCAGCTGGAAACACCATATATTTT. Translation gives CSARDLPAGNTIYF.

As regards this clonotype: Given a much more abundant clone one base away, this may be a read error. No conserved phenylalanine or tryptophan is present at the end of the CDR3, so a read error is the likely explanation. The chain employs TRBV27 and TRBJ2-6; D not resolved. Between the trimmed V and J ends, which lost 2 bases and 3 bases, there was a span of 5 bases. Germline loops: CDR1 MNHEY, CDR2 SMNVEV (reference sequence). The CDR3 spans 14 residues. DNA for the CDR3: TGTGCCAGCAGTTTAATAGATGGGGCCAACGTCCTGACTTCC. Translated: CASSLIDGANVLTS.

The CDR3 DNA sequence: TGTGCCAGCAGCTTAGCGGTTTTCGAGCAGTACTTC. Protein sequence: CASSLAVFEQYF. This chain links TRBV7-9 with TRBJ2-7; D uncertain. Germline CDR1 SEHNR, CDR2 FQNEAQ (reference sequence). Trimming pared 0 bases from V and 6 bases from J, leaving 6 bases between. This CDR3 is built from 12 residues.

The genes are TRBV28 and TRBJ1-1, with D possibly matching TRBD1 (5 bases). Germline V gene lookup returns CDR1 MDHEN and CDR2 SYDVKM. V lost 3 bases to trimming and J lost 2 bases, with 13 bases between them. The CDR3 runs to 15 residues. The CDR3 region is CASSFRGVSNTEAFF. The CDR3 DNA sequence: TGTGCCAGCAGTTTCCGGGGGGTAAGCAACACTGAAGCTTTCTTT.

Notes on this clonotype: Mismatch with germline at one junction end may stem from a read error. This rearrangement joins TRBV7-9 to TRBJ2-3; TRBD2 agrees at 13 bases. The CDR3 consists of 15 residues. Looked up from germline, CDR1 is SEHNR and CDR2 is FQNEAQ (reference sequence). The CDR3: CTSSTLAGGADTQYF. CDR3 sequence (DNA): TGTACCAGCAGCACACTAGCGGGAGGGGCGGATACGCAGTATTTT.

This clonotype showed up just a few times. The DNA is omitted, as the CDR3 cannot be located on it reliably, and the CDR3 follows TCRdb's listing. The chain is built from TRBV7-5 and TRBJ2-6. TRBV7-5 is a pseudogene. The CDR3 is 18 amino acids long, termini counted. The CDR3 here is CISVPEALRASGANVLTF.